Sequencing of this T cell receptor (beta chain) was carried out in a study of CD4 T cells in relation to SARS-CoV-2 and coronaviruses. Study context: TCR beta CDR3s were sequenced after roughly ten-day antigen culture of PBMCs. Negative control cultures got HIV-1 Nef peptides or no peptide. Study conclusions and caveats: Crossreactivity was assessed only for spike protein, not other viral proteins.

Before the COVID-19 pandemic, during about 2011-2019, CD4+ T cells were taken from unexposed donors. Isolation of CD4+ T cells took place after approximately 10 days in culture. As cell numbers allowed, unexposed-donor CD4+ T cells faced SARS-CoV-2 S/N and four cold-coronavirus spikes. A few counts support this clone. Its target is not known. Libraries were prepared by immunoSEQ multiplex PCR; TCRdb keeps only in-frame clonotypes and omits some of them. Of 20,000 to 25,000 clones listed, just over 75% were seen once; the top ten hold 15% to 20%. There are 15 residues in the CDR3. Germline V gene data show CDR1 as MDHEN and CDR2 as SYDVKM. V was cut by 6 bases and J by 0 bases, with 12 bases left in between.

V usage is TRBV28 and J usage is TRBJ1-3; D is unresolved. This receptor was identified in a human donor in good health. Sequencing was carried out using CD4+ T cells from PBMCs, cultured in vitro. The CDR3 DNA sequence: TGTGCCAGCAGCCTTGATGACACCTCTGGAAACACCATATATTTT. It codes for CASSLDDTSGNTIYF.